This T cell receptor (beta chain) was found in a study of low-dose radiotherapy and immunotherapy resistance in tumors. TRAV- and TRBV-specific primers, spanning alpha and beta chains, primed first-strand cDNA. PCR amplification of the TCRs was performed with Phusion for about 20 PCR cycles, and it relied on a constant-region primer together with a V-primer adapter. TCRdb independently ran MiXCR on the reads; one entry per CDR3 protein. The sample lists tens of thousands of distinct CDR3 sequences, around 30% seen once, with more than 9.5% in the top ten. Trimming took 3 bases from V and 3 from J, leaving 2 bases between them. The CDR3 has 11 residues. The V gene's germline CDR1 is LGHDT and CDR2 YNNKEL (reference sequence). This clonotype was seen repeatedly, ten times or more. Time point meaning: before trial treatment. Every donor's regimen consisted of nivolumab, ipilimumab, aspirin, low-dose cyclophosphamide and low-dose radiotherapy.

The clonotype was recovered from a female donor with ovarian cancer. The chain combines TRBV3-1 with TRBJ2-5; D is unresolved. The sample was PBMCs, taken before treatment. The CDR3 region is CASSQEETQYF. CDR3 sequence (DNA): TGTGCCAGCAGCCAGGAAGAGACCCAGTACTTC.